This T cell receptor (beta chain) was sequenced during a study of T cell repertoires and HLA-DP antigens. Across the whole study: Transduced HeLa cells presented HLA-DP to CD4+ T cells.

The primer mix covered 54 TRBV segments and 13 TRBJ segments. Profiled with immunoSEQ multiplex PCR; TCRdb holds only in-frame clones, not every one. Of some 110,000 clones in the sample, around 93% were seen once. Germline CDR1 reads SGHRS; CDR2 reads YFSETQ. CDR3 size: 15 residues. The V end was cut by 0 bases, the J end by 4 bases, with 13 bases between. A note on this clone: Its antigen is not identified.

V and J are TRBV5-1 and TRBJ1-2; D is undetermined. Sequencing was done on a sample of CD4+ T cells from PBMCs. The TCR comes from a woman younger than 30 in good health and CMV-seronegative. The CDR3 bases are TGCGCCAGCAGCTTGGTGAACCTGGAGGGCTATGGCTACACCTTC. Protein: CASSLVNLEGYGYTF.